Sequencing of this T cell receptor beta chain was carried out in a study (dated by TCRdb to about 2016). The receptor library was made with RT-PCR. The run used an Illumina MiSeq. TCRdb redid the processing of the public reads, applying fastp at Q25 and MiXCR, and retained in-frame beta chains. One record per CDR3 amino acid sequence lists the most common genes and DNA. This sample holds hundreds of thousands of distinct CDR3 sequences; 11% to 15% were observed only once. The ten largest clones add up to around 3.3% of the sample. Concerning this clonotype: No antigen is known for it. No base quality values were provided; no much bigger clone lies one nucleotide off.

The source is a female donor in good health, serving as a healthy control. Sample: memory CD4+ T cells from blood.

The CDR3: CASSGAPPDTQYF. The base sequence is TGTGCCAGCAGCGGAGCCCCCCCAGATACGCAGTATTTT. The receptor chain draws on TRBV9 and TRBJ2-3; the D gene is not confidently resolved. The germline V gene provides CDR1 SGDLS and CDR2 YYNGEE. The CDR3 holds 13 amino acids from the cysteine to the phenylalanine. Of all the DNA, just the CDR3 is kept, 39 bases in frame from base 1. V is shortened by 3 bases, J by 4 bases, and the region joining them spans 9 bases.